This T cell receptor (beta chain) was recorded in a study of cytomegalovirus exposure and HLA in healthy donors. A note on this clone: Its cognate antigen is unknown.

Study findings and constraints: The finding came from a later analysis; first-cohort TCR clusters tended to co-occur in the roughly 120 validation repertoires.

Assay used: immunoSEQ multiplex PCR; TCRdb lists only in-frame clones, some missing. This sample has about 250,000 clones; less than 90% occur once, and the top ten carry approximately 12%. The CDR3 has 17 amino acids. Per germline, CDR1 MNHEY and CDR2 SMNVEV (reference sequence). Trimming removed 5 bases at V and 0 bases at J, with 17 bases between. The source material was PBMCs. The chain carries TRBV27 and TRBJ1-3, with a weak D call TRBD1 (6 bases). This sequence was found in a man between 18 and 29 years old in good health and CMV-seropositive. CDR3 nucleotide sequence: TGTGCCAGCAGTCCAAGGGGGTTTTCAAGCTCTGGAAACACCATATATTTT. Amino acid sequence: CASSPRGFSSSGNTIYF.